The clone carrying this TCR beta chain showed up just once. In assigning cohorts, the study relied on participant-reported clinical history. The CDR3 is 19 residues long. V shed 4 bases, J shed 5 bases, and the junction held 14 bases outside the gene matches. From germline, CDR1 is SGHNT and CDR2 YYREEE (reference sequence). Under the authors' procedure: Estimation of nucleated cell counts was performed using reference gene primer amplification. Sequencing used immunoSEQ multiplex PCR; TCRdb keeps in-frame clones, though not all of them. That table furnishes V, J and clone size, whereas the DNA furnished D and trimming. The table has around 320,000 clones, 90% seen once. These data come from a study of blood T cell repertoires in COVID-19. Study overall: Acute and convalescent COVID-19 specimens originated in the United States, Italy and Spain. Sample material is recorded as cDNA or gDNA derived from T cells, B-cell-depleted T cells, or PBMCs.

This clonotype was sampled from a woman aged 18 to 35 with acute COVID-19. The sample consisted of PBMCs or T cells enriched from blood (not recorded which). The V gene is TRBV5-4, the J gene TRBJ2-3, with 15 bases lining up with TRBD2. DNA of the CDR3: TGTGCCAGCAGCGGGGGGACTAGCGGGAGGCCCACGGGGGTAGATACGCAGTATTTT. Protein: CASSGGTSGRPTGVDTQYF.